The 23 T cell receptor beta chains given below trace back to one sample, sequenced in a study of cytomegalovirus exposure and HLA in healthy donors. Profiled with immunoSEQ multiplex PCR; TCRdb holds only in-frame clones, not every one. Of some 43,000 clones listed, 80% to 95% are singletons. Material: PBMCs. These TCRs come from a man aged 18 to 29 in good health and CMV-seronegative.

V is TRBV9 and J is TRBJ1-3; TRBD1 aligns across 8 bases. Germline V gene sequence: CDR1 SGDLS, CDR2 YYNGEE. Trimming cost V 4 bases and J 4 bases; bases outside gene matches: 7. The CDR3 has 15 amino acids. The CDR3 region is CASSPGQGPGNTIYF. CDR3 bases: TGTGCCAGCAGCCCAGGACAGGGCCCCGGAAACACCATATATTTT.

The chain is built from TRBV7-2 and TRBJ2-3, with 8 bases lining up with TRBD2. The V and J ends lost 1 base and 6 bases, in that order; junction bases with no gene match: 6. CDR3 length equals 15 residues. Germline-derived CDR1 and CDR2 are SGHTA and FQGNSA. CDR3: CASSLVAGGWDTQYF. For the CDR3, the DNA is TGTGCCAGCAGCTTAGTGGCGGGGGGATGGGATACGCAGTATTTT.

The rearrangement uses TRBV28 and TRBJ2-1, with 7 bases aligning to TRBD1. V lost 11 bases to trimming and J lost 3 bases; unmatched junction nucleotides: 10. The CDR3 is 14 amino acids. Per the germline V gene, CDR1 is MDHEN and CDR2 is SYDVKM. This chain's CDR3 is CASTTGAHYNEQFF. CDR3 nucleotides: TGTGCCTCTACAACAGGGGCCCACTACAATGAGCAGTTCTTC.

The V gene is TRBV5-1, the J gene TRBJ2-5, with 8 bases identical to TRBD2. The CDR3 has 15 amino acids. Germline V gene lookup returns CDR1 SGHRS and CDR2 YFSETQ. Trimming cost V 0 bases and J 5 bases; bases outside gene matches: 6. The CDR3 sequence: CASSLGSGSWETQYF. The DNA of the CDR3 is TGCGCCAGCAGCTTGGGAAGCGGGAGTTGGGAGACCCAGTACTTC.

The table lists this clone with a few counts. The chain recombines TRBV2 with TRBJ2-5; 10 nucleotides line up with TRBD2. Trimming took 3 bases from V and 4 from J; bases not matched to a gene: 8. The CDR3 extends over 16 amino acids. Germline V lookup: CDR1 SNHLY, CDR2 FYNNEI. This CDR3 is CASSENSGGNGETQYF. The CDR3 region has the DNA TGTGCCAGCAGTGAGAATAGCGGGGGGAACGGAGAGACCCAGTACTTC.

The DNA of the CDR3 is TGTGCCAGCAGGCACGCGGACAGGACACTTAATTCACCCCTCCACTTT. It translates to CASRHADRTLNSPLHF. The chain carries TRBV7-9 and TRBJ1-6; the match to TRBD1 covers 7 bases. Germline assignment: CDR1 SEHNR and CDR2 FQNEAQ (reference sequence). The CDR3 spans 16 residues. The V segment lost 6 bases and the J segment 6 bases; nucleotides outside the gene matches: 11.

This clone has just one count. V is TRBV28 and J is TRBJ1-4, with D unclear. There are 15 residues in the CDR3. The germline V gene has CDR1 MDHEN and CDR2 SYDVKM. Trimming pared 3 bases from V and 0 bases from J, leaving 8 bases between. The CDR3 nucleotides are TGTGCCAGCAGTTTTACAGAAGCAACTAATGAAAAACTGTTTTTT. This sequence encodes CASSFTEATNEKLFF.

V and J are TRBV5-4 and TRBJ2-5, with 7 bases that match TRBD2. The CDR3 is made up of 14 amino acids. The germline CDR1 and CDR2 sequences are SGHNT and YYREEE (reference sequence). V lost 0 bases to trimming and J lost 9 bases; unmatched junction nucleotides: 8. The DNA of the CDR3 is TGTGCCAGCAGCTTGGCCGGGTGGGGGGGGGCCCAGTACTTC. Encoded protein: CASSLAGWGGAQYF.

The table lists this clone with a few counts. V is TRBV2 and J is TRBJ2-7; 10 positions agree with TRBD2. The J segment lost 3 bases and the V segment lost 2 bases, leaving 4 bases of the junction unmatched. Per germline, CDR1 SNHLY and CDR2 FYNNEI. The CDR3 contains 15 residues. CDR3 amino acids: CASSERTSGIYEQYF. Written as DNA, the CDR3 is TGTGCCAGCAGTGAAAGGACTAGCGGAATCTACGAGCAGTACTTC.

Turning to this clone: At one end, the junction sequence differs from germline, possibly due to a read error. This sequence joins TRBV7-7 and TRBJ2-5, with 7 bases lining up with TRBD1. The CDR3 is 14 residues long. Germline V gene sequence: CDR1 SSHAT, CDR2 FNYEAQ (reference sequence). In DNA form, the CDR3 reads TGTGCTAGCAGCCCTTCGACAGGGCCAGAGACCCAGTACTTC. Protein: CASSPSTGPETQYF.

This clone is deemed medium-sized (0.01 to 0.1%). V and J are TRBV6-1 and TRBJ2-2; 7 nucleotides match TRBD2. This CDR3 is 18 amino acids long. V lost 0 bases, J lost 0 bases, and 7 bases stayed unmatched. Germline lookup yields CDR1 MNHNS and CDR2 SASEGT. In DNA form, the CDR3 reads TGTGCCAGCAGTGAAGCGCCCGGCGGGGGTTCGAACACCGGGGAGCTGTTTTTT. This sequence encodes CASSEAPGGGSNTGELFF.

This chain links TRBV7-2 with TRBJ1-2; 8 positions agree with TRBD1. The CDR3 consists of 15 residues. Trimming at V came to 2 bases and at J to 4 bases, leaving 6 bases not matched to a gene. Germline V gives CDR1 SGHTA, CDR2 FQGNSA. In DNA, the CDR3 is TGTGCCAGCAGCTTATCCTGGGGACAGGCCTATGGCTACACCTTC. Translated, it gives CASSLSWGQAYGYTF.

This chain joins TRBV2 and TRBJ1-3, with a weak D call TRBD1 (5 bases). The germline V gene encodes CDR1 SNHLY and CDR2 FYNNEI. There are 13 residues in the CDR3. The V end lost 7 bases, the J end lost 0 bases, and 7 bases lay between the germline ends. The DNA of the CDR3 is TGTGCCAGCACAGGGCCCTCTGGAAACACCATATATTTT. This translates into CASTGPSGNTIYF.

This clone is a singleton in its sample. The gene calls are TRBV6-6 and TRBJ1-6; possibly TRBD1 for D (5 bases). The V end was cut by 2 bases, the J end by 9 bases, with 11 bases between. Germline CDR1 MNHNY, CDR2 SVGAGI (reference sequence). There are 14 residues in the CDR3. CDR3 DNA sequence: TGTGCCAGCAGTTACGCGGGGGGAAGTTCACCCCTCCACTTT. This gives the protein CASSYAGGSSPLHF.

Here the CDR3 reads CASSWRPSDYGYTF. The DNA for the CDR3 is TGTGCCAGCAGTTGGAGACCAAGCGACTATGGCTACACCTTC. The rearrangement links TRBV14 to TRBJ1-2; D gene uncertain. Trimming removed 6 bases from V and 3 bases from J, with 14 bases in between. CDR1 is SGHDN, CDR2 FVKESK, per germline. This CDR3 comprises 14 residues.

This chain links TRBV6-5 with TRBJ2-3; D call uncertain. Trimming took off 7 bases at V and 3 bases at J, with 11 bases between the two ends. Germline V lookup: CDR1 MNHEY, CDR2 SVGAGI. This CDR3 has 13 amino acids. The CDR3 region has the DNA TGTGCCAGCAAGAGCCCAGGAACAGATACGCAGTATTTT. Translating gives CASKSPGTDTQYF.

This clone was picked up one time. CDR3 amino acids: CASRPARGSGNQPQHF. The DNA for the CDR3 is TGTGCCAGCAGACCGGCCAGGGGATCGGGCAATCAGCCCCAGCATTTT. This chain uses TRBV11-2 with TRBJ1-5; a weak D match, TRBD1 (6 bases). The CDR3 consists of 16 residues. CDR1 is SGHAT, CDR2 FQNNGV, per germline. The V gene lost 6 bases and the J gene lost 2 bases, with 17 bases spanning the gap.

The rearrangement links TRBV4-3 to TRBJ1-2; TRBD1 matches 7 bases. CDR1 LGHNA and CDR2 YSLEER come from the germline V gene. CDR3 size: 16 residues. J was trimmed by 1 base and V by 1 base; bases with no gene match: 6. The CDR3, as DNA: TGCGCCAGCAGCCAAGTATCCGGGACAGTTAACTATGGCTACACCTTC. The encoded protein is CASSQVSGTVNYGYTF.

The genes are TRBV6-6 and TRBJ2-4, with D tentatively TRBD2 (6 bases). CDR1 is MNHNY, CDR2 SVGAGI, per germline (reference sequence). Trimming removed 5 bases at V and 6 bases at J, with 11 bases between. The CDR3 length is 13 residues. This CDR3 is CASSGGILNIQYF. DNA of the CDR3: TGTGCCAGCAGTGGCGGGATCCTAAACATTCAGTACTTC.

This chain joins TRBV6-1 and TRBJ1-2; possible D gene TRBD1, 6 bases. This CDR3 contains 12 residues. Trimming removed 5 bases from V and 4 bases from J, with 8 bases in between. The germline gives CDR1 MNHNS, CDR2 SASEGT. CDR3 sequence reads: CASSRDIYGYTF. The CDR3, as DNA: TGTGCCAGCAGTCGGGACATCTATGGCTACACCTTC.

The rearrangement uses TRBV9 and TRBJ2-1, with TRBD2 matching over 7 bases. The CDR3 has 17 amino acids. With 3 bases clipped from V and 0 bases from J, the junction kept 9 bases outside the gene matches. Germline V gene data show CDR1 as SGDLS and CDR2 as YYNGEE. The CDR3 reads CASSDKTSSSSYNEQFF. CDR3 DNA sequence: TGTGCCAGCAGCGATAAGACTAGCTCAAGCTCCTACAATGAGCAGTTCTTC.

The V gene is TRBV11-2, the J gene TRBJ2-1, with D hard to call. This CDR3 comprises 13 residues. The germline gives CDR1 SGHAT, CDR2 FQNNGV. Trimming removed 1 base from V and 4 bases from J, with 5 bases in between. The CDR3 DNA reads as TGTGCCAGCAGCTTAGCCCAATACAATGAGCAGTTCTTC. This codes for CASSLAQYNEQFF.

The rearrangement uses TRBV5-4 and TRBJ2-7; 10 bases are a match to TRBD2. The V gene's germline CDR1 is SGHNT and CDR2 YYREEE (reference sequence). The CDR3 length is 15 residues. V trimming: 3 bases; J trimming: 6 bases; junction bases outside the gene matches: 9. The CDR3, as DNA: TGTGCCAGCAGCTCCAAGCGGGAGGGCCTTCTCGAGCAGTACTTC. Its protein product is CASSSKREGLLEQYF.